The present entry profiles one T cell receptor beta chain with its context. The clone's antigen remains unknown. Qualities for individual bases were not recorded, and no much larger clone is one base off. V is shortened by 4 bases, J by 0 bases, and the region joining them spans 13 bases. The CDR3, from cysteine to phenylalanine, totals 16 residues. Only the CDR3 part of the read is kept: 48 bases, read in frame from the first base. The germline V gene specifies SGHRS as CDR1 and YFSETQ as CDR2. Libraries came from the immunoSEQ multiplex PCR assay. Adaptive Biotechnologies performed the TCRbeta CDR3 sequencing at survey depth and reported CDR3 sequences, V/J genes, productive frequency and template counts. TCR beta CDR3 regions were amplified from genomic DNA rather than RNA. The source study handled its data this way. Jensen-Shannon divergence was used to quantify pairwise repertoire overlap between tissues, with a value of 1 indicating complete divergence and a value of 0 indicating identical repertoires. Tissues were clustered by single-linkage agglomerative hierarchical clustering of pairwise JSD values, and the clustering results were displayed as dendrograms. GLIPH2 was applied to all patient samples using simulation_depth 1000, kmer_min_depth 3, and cdr3_length_cutoff 8, and only groups with more than two unique CDR3s were retained. A standardized tissue-overlap score was calculated by extrapolating Jaccard GLIPH-group overlap across patients to a standard repertoire size of 1000 clones. Linear mixed-effect models, with tissue as a fixed effect and individual as a random effect, were used to test how diversity related to clinical or experimental variables. This immuneACCESS table, as held by TCRdb, lists in-frame sequences with V and J called but not all clones. Of the missing ones, under half trace to an unresolved V gene in checked studies; the others have no known cause. Clonal size and the V and J genes are those of that table, whereas D and trimming came from the DNA. The sample table shows hundreds of clones, and about 80% are seen once. 22% of the sample goes to the ten largest clones.

The sample originates from a study of tissue T cells after allogeneic stem cell transplantation (dated by TCRdb to 2022 to 2024). Describing the broader study: Every GVHD patient received a graft from a donor; several grafts were unmodified and three were CD34-selected to deplete T cells. If a tissue had multiple samples, a pathologist reviewed H&E sections so that samples with histologically apparent lymphocytes got priority for sequencing. TCR beta repertoires were profiled across many tissues obtained from research autopsies of patients with and without GVHD, as well as in mouse models of GVHD. The human arm was conducted as a prospective observational study, and neither blinding nor randomization was performed.

General study outcomes and caveats: Not many T cell clones showed up in more than one patient, yet clustering based on motifs uncovered repertoire signatures that were shared across patients in a tissue-specific way. The study did not establish which tissue TCRs were alloreactive or antigen-specific, and some clones may have been host cells that persisted. Within patients, how anatomically similar tissues were was a major factor shaping TCR repertoire composition, regardless of disease or transplant status. A small and clinically heterogeneous patient cohort was studied, and sampling depth was acknowledged as a limitation. Blood and spleen T cells captured only a limited portion of the TCR repertoire detected in tissues, in both patients and mice.

Taken with the paper, the label for time point translates to: human tissue collected at research (rapid) autopsy. Over a roughly three-year period, roughly seven adult allo-HCT recipients who had steroid-refractory GVHD were prospectively enrolled in a research-autopsy study. Gastrointestinal GVHD was present in all GVHD patients, several lines of GVHD-directed therapy were administered to all GVHD patients, and skin involvement was additionally present in a handful of GVHD patients. After a median post-mortem interval of roughly 9.3 hours, autopsy tissues were collected, including GI sites from esophagus to rectum, liver, skin, and lymphoid organs such as spleen. Autopsy specimens were bisected, with one portion flash-frozen in liquid nitrogen and the remainder formalin-fixed, and GI outer muscle layers were removed. Genomic DNA was extracted from frozen tissues using the Mag-Bind Blood & Tissue DNA HDQ 96 Kit on a Chemagic 360 or the DNeasy Blood & Tissue Kit. Because of concern about red blood cell contamination, the extracted DNA went through further purification with the Genomic DNA Clean & Concentrator-25 kit.

The material was mid-colon tissue, obtained at autopsy. In this chain, TRBV5-1 is recombined with TRBJ1-4, with TRBD1 tentatively as D gene (6 bases match). This receptor was obtained from a female patient aged 18-49 years with steroid-refractory graft-versus-host disease after an allogeneic stem cell transplant. It is possible that, after a transplant, some T cells come from the graft donor. The CDR3 protein is CASSPQGTTTNEKLFF. The bases read TGCGCCAGCAGCCCCCAGGGGACAACAACTAATGAAAAACTGTTTTTT. The CDR3 plus the reference TRBV5-1 and TRBJ1-4 genes for the other parts give the full variable domain: KAGVTQTPRYLIKTRGQQVTLSCSPISGHRSVSWYQQTPGQGLQFLFEYFSETQRNKGNFPGRFSGRQFSNSRSEMNVSTLELGDSALYLCASSPQGTTTNEKLFFGSGTQLSVL.